This T cell receptor beta chain was recovered during a study of cytotoxic CD8 clonotypes in ibrutinib-treated CLL. Profiling relied on immunoSEQ multiplex PCR, and the TCRdb table lists in-frame clones only, not all of them. This sample yields 97,000 or so clones, of which almost 80% are seen a single time; around 30% belongs to the top ten. The specimen comprised PBMCs, sampled after 12 months of ibrutinib treatment. The receptor's source is a human donor with chronic lymphocytic leukemia.

The CDR3 loop is CASSLPSGARDTQYF. CDR3 bases: TGTGCCAGCAGCTTGCCCTCTGGAGCTAGAGATACGCAGTATTTT. J is TRBJ2-3 and V is TRBV11-3; the D is unclear. Germline V gene lookup returns CDR1 SGHNT and CDR2 YENEEA. The length of the CDR3 is 15 residues. The V end lost 3 bases, the J end lost 5 bases, and 15 bases lay between the germline ends.